This T cell receptor beta chain was documented in a study of response to subunit inactivated influenza vaccine. General study results and limits: After each seasonal influenza vaccination, few new T cells are recruited, the authors suggested.

Concerning this clonotype: Its target is unknown.

The V and J ends lost 9 bases and 2 bases respectively, with 14 bases between them. CDR3 length: 14 amino acids. CDR1 SGHVS and CDR2 FNYEAQ come from the germline V gene. Using its own MiXCR run on the RT-PCR reads, TCRdb lists one record per CDR3 protein. The repertoire holds fewer than 800,000 distinct CDR3 sequences, with more than 15% as singletons. The TCR comes from a man between 50 and 59 years old who received an inactivated influenza vaccine. The sample was PBMCs from blood, taken roughly 13 days after vaccination. The V and J genes are TRBV7-6 and TRBJ2-1; D gene ambiguous. Written as DNA, the CDR3 is TGTGCCAGTGGGAAGGGCCTTACCTACAATGAGCAGTTCTTC. This encodes CASGKGLTYNEQFF.